Following are 22 T cell receptor beta chains from one sample sequenced in a study of blood T cell repertoires in COVID-19. The protocol was immunoSEQ multiplex PCR, while the TCRdb copy is restricted to in-frame clones and leaves out a portion. The sample lists around 170,000 clones, 86% occurring once. Material: peripheral blood. These receptors were collected from a woman in her 30s with active or convalescent COVID-19.

This rearrangement joins TRBV24-1 to TRBJ2-1; no clear D gene. The CDR3 consists of 14 residues. CDR1 and CDR2 from the germline V gene are KGHDR and SFDVKD. V was shortened by 3 bases and J by 5 bases, with 10 bases between the two germline ends. CDR3 in amino acids: CATSDAAADNEQFF. The CDR3 DNA reads TGTGCCACCAGTGATGCGGCAGCCGACAATGAGCAGTTCTTC.

This sequence joins TRBV23-1 and TRBJ1-3; a weak D match, TRBD1 (6 bases). TRBV23-1 is identified as an open reading frame with a role that is uncertain. The CDR3 contains 16 residues. V lost 0 bases to trimming and J lost 3 bases, with 12 bases between them. The CDR3 nucleotides are TGCGCCAGCAGTCAATCGATCGGACAGTTTGGAAACACCATATATTTT. Translating it yields CASSQSIGQFGNTIYF.

This chain connects TRBV25-1 to TRBJ2-7, with a possible D match to TRBD2 (6 bases). This CDR3 has 15 residues. V was clipped by 7 bases and J by 3 bases, with 19 bases between them. CDR1 and CDR2 from the germline V gene are MGHDK and SYGVNS. The CDR3 spells CASTRSGGLFYEQYF. DNA of the CDR3: TGTGCCAGCACAAGGTCCGGGGGACTTTTCTACGAGCAGTACTTC.

The chain has TRBV7-9 and TRBJ1-2; D is unclear. The germline V gene encodes CDR1 SEHNR and CDR2 FQNEAQ (reference sequence). V was pared by 4 bases and J by 7 bases, with 16 bases between. The CDR3 length is 14 residues. CDR3 nucleotide sequence: TGTGCCAGCAGCTCCTGGGAGGGCTCGGCTGGCTACACCTTC. This translates into CASSSWEGSAGYTF.

This clone came up once. The V call is TRBV30, the J call TRBJ2-7; maybe TRBD1 (6 bases). Between the trimmed V and J ends, which lost 5 bases and 0 bases, there was a span of 17 bases. CDR1 is GTSNPN, CDR2 SVGIG, per germline (reference sequence). The CDR3 has 15 amino acids. CDR3 region: CAWASSGTYSYEQYF. CDR3 nucleotide sequence: TGTGCCTGGGCGTCTTCCGGGACATACTCCTACGAGCAGTACTTC.

The V gene is TRBV4-1, the J gene TRBJ2-1; 8 bases are shared with TRBD2. The V and J ends lost 0 bases and 8 bases, in that order; junction bases with no gene match: 15. The CDR3 is made up of 18 amino acids. CDR1 is MGHRA, CDR2 YSYEKL, per germline. The CDR3 sequence is CASSQDSTGREGRHEQFF. CDR3 in DNA: TGCGCCAGCAGCCAAGATTCCACGGGACGGGAGGGCCGTCATGAGCAGTTCTTC.

This clone was seen more than once but under ten times. This chain connects TRBV9 to TRBJ1-5; D might be TRBD1 (5 bases). The length of the CDR3 is 15 residues. The V gene's germline CDR1 is SGDLS and CDR2 YYNGEE. The V end lost 0 bases, the J end lost 4 bases, and 11 bases lay between the germline ends. CDR3 DNA: TGTGCCAGCAGCGTAGGCAGGGATCATAATCAGCCCCAGCATTTT. Amino acid sequence: CASSVGRDHNQPQHF. The variable domain in full, completed from reference TRBV9 and TRBJ1-5, reads DSGVTQTPKHLITATGQRVTLRCSPRSGDLSVYWYQQSLDQGLQFLIQYYNGEERAKGNILERFSAQQFPDLHSELNLSSLELGDSALYFCASSVGRDHNQPQHFGDGTRLSIL.

This clone has only a few counts. The CDR3 here is CASSPRGQGAGYTEAFF. DNA for the CDR3: TGTGCCAGCTCACCCCGGGGACAGGGGGCTGGTTATACTGAAGCTTTCTTT. The chain uses TRBV18 and TRBJ1-1; TRBD1 agrees at 12 bases. This CDR3 is built from 17 residues. Germline lookup yields CDR1 KGHSH and CDR2 LQKENI. The junction had 10 bases not matched to a gene; V was cut back by 3 bases and J by 5 bases.

The V gene is TRBV9, the J gene TRBJ2-2, with 8 nucleotides matching TRBD2. The CDR3 sequence is 16 residues long. The germline gives CDR1 SGDLS, CDR2 YYNGEE. J gave up 0 bases and V 3 bases, and 4 bases lay outside the gene matches. CDR3 protein: CASSAGGVANTGELFF. The CDR3 DNA follows: TGTGCCAGCAGCGCGGGAGGGGTGGCGAACACCGGGGAGCTGTTTTTT.

This rearrangement joins TRBV19 to TRBJ2-1; TRBD1 aligns across 7 bases. Germline V gene lookup returns CDR1 LNHDA and CDR2 SQIVND (reference sequence). The V segment lost 4 bases and the J segment 3 bases; nucleotides outside the gene matches: 6. This CDR3 spans 15 amino acids. The CDR3 sequence: CASSTGTDDYNEQFF. The CDR3 DNA sequence: TGTGCCAGTAGTACCGGGACAGATGACTACAATGAGCAGTTCTTC.

There are a few counts of this clone. The V call is TRBV24-1, the J call TRBJ1-1; D is unclear. Germline V gene data show CDR1 as KGHDR and CDR2 as SFDVKD. The CDR3 spans 13 residues. V lost 1 base and J lost 1, with 3 bases in between. The CDR3 DNA follows: TGTGCCACCAGTGATTTTAAGAACACTGAAGCTTTCTTT. Translating it yields CATSDFKNTEAFF.

V is TRBV24-1 and J is TRBJ2-1; 15 bases fit TRBD2. The CDR3 has 14 residues. CDR1 KGHDR and CDR2 SFDVKD come from the germline V gene. Germline trimming cut 7 bases from V and 9 bases from J; bases unmatched to any gene: 3. CDR3 bases: TGTGCCACCAGGGGACTAGCGGGAGGTGGTGAGCAGTTCTTC. Translated, it gives CATRGLAGGGEQFF.

The CDR3 is CASGGTGGYTDTQYF. The CDR3 DNA reads as TGTGCCAGCGGAGGGACAGGGGGTTACACAGATACGCAGTATTTT. The chain employs TRBV28 and TRBJ2-3, with TRBD1 matching over 11 bases. V dropped 8 bases and J dropped 2; count of bases not matched to a gene: 6. Germline V gene sequence: CDR1 MDHEN, CDR2 SYDVKM. This CDR3 is built from 15 residues.

The V call is TRBV7-9, the J call TRBJ1-5, with 7 bases identical to TRBD1. Germline CDR1 and CDR2: SEHNR and FQNEAQ (reference sequence). The CDR3 has 15 amino acids. V shed 1 base, J shed 3 bases, and the junction held 3 bases outside the gene matches. The CDR3, as DNA: TGTGCCAGCAGCTTAGGACAGGGAGACAATCAGCCCCAGCATTTT. Encoded protein: CASSLGQGDNQPQHF.

V usage is TRBV2 and J usage is TRBJ1-1; D is possibly TRBD1 (6 bases). Germline-derived CDR1 and CDR2 are SNHLY and FYNNEI. V was trimmed by 6 bases and J by 4 bases, leaving 15 bases between them. CDR3 length equals 14 residues. The CDR3 DNA is TGTGCCAGCAGGGCGGACAGCTGGGGCACTGAAGCTTTCTTT. Translation gives CASRADSWGTEAFF.

The V call is TRBV5-1, the J call TRBJ1-2; D is undetermined. CDR3 length equals 14 residues. The germline CDR1 and CDR2 sequences are SGHRS and YFSETQ. Trimming pared 1 base from V and 4 bases from J, leaving 11 bases between. CDR3 sequence: CASSLQEPTYGYTF. The CDR3 DNA is TGCGCCAGCAGCTTGCAGGAACCCACCTATGGCTACACCTTC.

There are a few counts of this clone. The rearrangement uses TRBV30 and TRBJ2-7; 13 nucleotides align to TRBD2. Germline-derived CDR1 and CDR2 are GTSNPN and SVGIG (reference sequence). The V gene end was trimmed by 5 bases and the J gene end by 3 bases; junction bases not matched to a gene: 10. The CDR3 consists of 16 residues. CDR3 amino acids: CAWGPGLAGLIYEQYF. DNA of the CDR3: TGTGCCTGGGGTCCGGGACTAGCGGGGCTGATCTACGAGCAGTACTTC.

This clone has only a few counts. This chain connects TRBV27 to TRBJ1-1; 10 nucleotides line up with TRBD1. Germline CDR1 is MNHEY and CDR2 is SMNVEV (reference sequence). The CDR3 length is 14 residues. V was clipped by 5 bases and J by 5 bases; unmatched bases: 5. This CDR3 reads CASSPRQGATEAFF. Written as DNA, the CDR3 is TGTGCCAGCAGTCCACGACAGGGGGCGACTGAAGCTTTCTTT.

V gene TRBV5-1 combines with J gene TRBJ2-7, with TRBD2 matching 10 bases. The V segment lost 3 bases and the J segment 2 bases; nucleotides outside the gene matches: 11. CDR1 is SGHRS and CDR2 is YFSETQ in the germline V gene. CDR3 length: 17 amino acids. This CDR3 reads CASSSIGLAADPYEQYF. CDR3 coding DNA: TGCGCCAGCAGCTCCATCGGACTAGCGGCAGATCCCTACGAGCAGTACTTC.

The J gene is TRBJ2-2, the V gene TRBV5-1; 8 nucleotides line up with TRBD1. Germline V CDR1 and CDR2: SGHRS, YFSETQ. The CDR3 totals 15 residues. V dropped 3 bases and J dropped 0; count of bases not matched to a gene: 1. The CDR3 reads CASSSQGANTGELFF. CDR3 sequence (DNA): TGCGCCAGCAGCTCACAGGGGGCGAACACCGGGGAGCTGTTTTTT.

The J gene is TRBJ2-3, the V gene TRBV3-1 (or the pseudogene TRBV3-2); TRBD2 agrees at 13 bases. J gave up 6 bases and V 7 bases, and 10 bases lay outside the gene matches. The CDR3 extends over 16 amino acids. Germline V gene data show CDR1 as LGHDT and CDR2 as YNNKEL (reference sequence). DNA for the CDR3: TGTGCCAGCACCACCACTAGCGGGAGGGCCCGGGATACGCAGTATTTT. It codes for CASTTTSGRARDTQYF.

This chain connects TRBV6-6 to TRBJ1-4, with 7 bases lining up with TRBD1. The CDR3 extends over 15 amino acids. J gave up 0 bases and V 6 bases, and 4 bases lay outside the gene matches. The V gene's germline CDR1 is MNHNY and CDR2 SVGAGI (reference sequence). The CDR3 spells CASRRDRSTNEKLFF. The CDR3 nucleotides are TGTGCCAGCAGGCGGGACAGATCAACTAATGAAAAACTGTTTTTT.